This T cell receptor (beta chain) came from a study of T cell repertoires in cytomegalovirus infection. At the level of the study: As its CMV epitopes, the study selected recently identified HLA-C-restricted and well-studied HLA-B-restricted targets. Indicated by public TCR beta signatures were CMV infection and matching HLA type. General study points: Summed frequency of public TCR beta families distinguished CMV carriers with the relevant HLA. Dominant in the ex vivo response were TCR beta clonotypes restricted by HLA-C and specific for CMV.

This clonotype appeared a few times. Its specificity is unknown. The germline V gene has CDR1 SGHVT and CDR2 SQSDAQ. The CDR3 runs 14 residues. V dropped 5 bases and J dropped 3; count of bases not matched to a gene: 5. TCRdb processed the reads anew with MiXCR; each CDR3 protein has one entry. This table holds fewer than 950,000 distinct CDR3 sequences, 32% found once. Material: cultured CD8+ T cells from PBMCs, obtained from culture after CMV antigen stimulation. The sequence was obtained from a human donor in good health (CMV status not recorded). Some clones in this sample may be carry-over from other donors' samples. This chain links TRBV7-4 with TRBJ2-7, with 9 bases identical to TRBD1. CDR3: CASSPRQGVYEQYV. CDR3 DNA sequence: TGTGCCAGCAGCCCCCGACAGGGGGTCTACGAGCAGTACGTC.